This T cell receptor (beta chain) emerged from a study of T cell responses to AZD1222 COVID-19 vaccine. Comment on this clone: Its antigen is not identified.

Study results and limitations: The breadth and depth of Spike-specific TCRs increased once two AZD1222 doses had been given. Clonal diversity may have been underestimated, and the donors were mostly white British, with more females than males. Scientists sampled the repertoires only once the peak T cell response had passed.

The CDR3 is made up of 16 amino acids. The V and J ends lost 6 bases and 1 base respectively, with 18 bases between them. From germline, CDR1 is MDHEN and CDR2 SYDVKM. The repertoire was sequenced with immunoSEQ multiplex PCR; TCRdb's copy has only in-frame clones and lacks some. The repertoire consists of some 200,000 clones, with approximately 90% occurring once and the leading ten covering roughly 3.5%. This TCR derives from an adult who received the AZD1222 COVID-19 vaccine. This material consisted of peripheral blood, taken 28 days after the second AZD1222 dose. V and J are TRBV28 and TRBJ2-5; D gene unclear. DNA for the CDR3: TGTGCCAGCAGCCCCGGACGAAGGGTCGGCCAAGAGACCCAGTACTTC. This encodes CASSPGRRVGQETQYF. The full variable domain, rest sourced from reference TRBV28 and TRBJ2-5, is DVKVTQSSRYLVKRTGEKVFLECVQDMDHENMFWYRQDPGLGLRLIYFSYDVKMKEKGDIPEGYSVSREKKERFSLILESASTNQTSMYLCASSPGRRVGQETQYFGPGTRLLVL.